Following are 30 T cell receptor beta chains from one sample sequenced in a study of shared clonotypes between healthy human individuals (dated by TCRdb to 2019 to 2021). Receptors were amplified or captured by the immunoSEQ multiplex PCR assay. This immuneACCESS table, as held by TCRdb, lists in-frame sequences with V and J called but not all clones. Of the missing ones, under half trace to an unresolved V gene in checked studies; the others have no known cause. Across this sample there are a few million clones, with more than 80% seen only once. Roughly 0.15% of the sample belongs to the ten largest clones. The sequenced sample was naive CD4+ T cells sorted from blood. Explained via the paper, the cell subset or site label denotes: CD45RA+ positively selected. The receptors were sampled from a man younger than 30 in good health.

The gene calls are TRBV19 and TRBJ1-1; no firm D call. V lost 1 base and J 7 bases, leaving 10 bases between the germline ends. From germline, CDR1 is LNHDA and CDR2 SQIVND (reference sequence). CDR3 length: 13 amino acids. CDR3 nucleotides: TGTGCCAGTAGTATAGCTCCTGACAATGAAGCTTTCTTT. Protein product: CASSIAPDNEAFF. Using reference TRBV19 and TRBJ1-1 for the parts outside the CDR3, the full variable domain is DGGITQSPKYLFRKEGQNVTLSCEQNLNHDAMYWYRQDPGQGLRLIYYSQIVNDFQKGDIAEGYSVSREKKESFPLTVTSAQKNPTAFYLCASSIAPDNEAFFGQGTRLTVV.

V usage is TRBV9 and J usage is TRBJ2-1; 8 nucleotides align to TRBD1. V lost 4 bases and J lost 6; bases outside the gene matches: 9. The CDR3 extends over 15 amino acids. Per the germline V gene, CDR1 is SGDLS and CDR2 is YYNGEE. CDR3 residues: CASSYQDRALNEQFF. CDR3 DNA sequence: TGTGCCAGCAGCTACCAGGACAGGGCCCTCAATGAGCAGTTCTTC.

The chain uses TRBV11-1 and TRBJ1-2, with 7 nucleotides matching TRBD1. V was pared by 5 bases and J by 1 base, with 7 bases of the junction left unmatched. CDR1 is SGHAT, CDR2 FQDESV, per germline (reference sequence). CDR3 length: 15 residues. CDR3 sequence (DNA): TGTGCCAGCAGCAATGGACAGGCAGTTAACTATGGCTACACCTTC. This codes for CASSNGQAVNYGYTF. Looking up the rest from reference TRBV11-1 and TRBJ1-2 gives the full variable domain: EAEVAQSPRYKITEKSQAVAFWCDPISGHATLYWYRQILGQGPELLVQFQDESVVDDSQLPKDRFSAERLKGVDSTLKIQPAELGDSAMYLCASSNGQAVNYGYTFGSGTRLTVV.

CDR3 nucleotides: TGTGCCTGTCTCATGGGGCCAGGGGGTCTCGCTCACTTT. As protein: CACLMGPGGLAHF. The chain combines TRBV30 with TRBJ1-6; 7 bases line up with TRBD1. Trimming cost V 6 bases and J 19 bases; bases outside gene matches: 18. The CDR3 loop spans 13 amino acids. CDR1 and CDR2 (germline): GTSNPN, SVGIG (reference sequence).

V gene TRBV6-5 combines with J gene TRBJ2-3; D unresolved. CDR1 MNHEY and CDR2 SVGAGI come from the germline V gene. This CDR3 region has 12 residues. With 6 bases removed from V and 3 bases from J, the gap between germline ends came to 7 bases. CDR3 in amino acids: CASSDSTDTQYF. The CDR3 coding sequence is TGTGCCAGCAGCGACTCGACAGATACGCAGTATTTT.

This sequence joins TRBV5-1 and TRBJ2-7; the match to TRBD1 covers 7 bases. V lost 4 bases to trimming and J lost 0 bases; unmatched junction nucleotides: 13. Germline lookup yields CDR1 SGHRS and CDR2 YFSETQ. CDR3 length equals 17 residues. The CDR3 spells CASSREEQGSSSYEQYF. The CDR3 DNA sequence: TGCGCCAGCAGCCGGGAAGAACAGGGGTCAAGCTCCTACGAGCAGTACTTC.

The DNA of the CDR3 is TGTGCCAGCACCCCCCAGGAATACGGAAACACCATATATTTT. Translation: CASTPQEYGNTIYF. This sequence joins TRBV9 and TRBJ1-3; no firm D call. Trimming took 6 bases from V and 4 from J, leaving 14 bases between them. Germline CDR1 SGDLS, CDR2 YYNGEE. The CDR3 sequence is 14 residues long.

The chain uses TRBV10-3 and TRBJ1-5; a weak D match, TRBD1 (5 bases). CDR1 and CDR2 from the germline V gene are ENHRY and SYGVKD. The V and J ends lost 0 bases and 7 bases respectively, with 13 bases between them. This CDR3 contains 15 residues. The CDR3 protein is CAISESGELKQPQHF. The CDR3 nucleotides read TGTGCCATCAGTGAGTCAGGGGAACTGAAACAGCCCCAGCATTTT.

The chain carries TRBV4-1 and TRBJ2-7; D is uncertain. The CDR3 has 15 residues. V was cut by 0 bases and J by 6 bases, with 15 bases left in between. The germline V gene has CDR1 MGHRA and CDR2 YSYEKL. Here the CDR3 DNA reads TGCGCCAGCAGCCAAGATATTGTTTACGGTGCCGAGCAGTACTTC. Amino acids: CASSQDIVYGAEQYF.

The chain uses TRBV18 and TRBJ1-2, with TRBD1 matching over 7 bases. The CDR3 runs to 13 residues. The trim removed 5 bases at V and 7 bases at J, leaving 7 bases unmatched. CDR1 and CDR2 from the germline V gene are KGHSH and LQKENI. The CDR3 here is CASSYNRGSGYTF. CDR3 in DNA: TGTGCCAGCTCATATAACAGGGGTTCTGGCTACACCTTC.

This chain connects TRBV19 to TRBJ2-7; tentatively, D is TRBD2 (6 bases). The V gene lost 5 bases and the J gene lost 0 bases, with 17 bases spanning the gap. Germline V lookup: CDR1 LNHDA, CDR2 SQIVND (reference sequence). The CDR3 consists of 16 residues. CDR3 residues: CASSAVTGLISYEQYF. CDR3 DNA: TGTGCCAGTAGTGCCGTCACGGGACTGATCTCCTACGAGCAGTACTTC. Full variable domain (missing parts from reference TRBV19 and TRBJ2-7): DGGITQSPKYLFRKEGQNVTLSCEQNLNHDAMYWYRQDPGQGLRLIYYSQIVNDFQKGDIAEGYSVSREKKESFPLTVTSAQKNPTAFYLCASSAVTGLISYEQYFGPGTRLTVT.

About this clone: The sample carries other DNA sequences with the same CDR3. The V and J genes are TRBV4-1 and TRBJ2-7; 8 nucleotides agree with TRBD1. J was trimmed by 6 bases and V by 1 base; bases with no gene match: 8. CDR1 is MGHRA, CDR2 YSYEKL, per germline. This CDR3 contains 15 residues. In DNA form, the CDR3 reads TGCGCCAGCAGCCAAGGTAGTCAGGGGGCAGGCGAGCAGTACTTC. It specifies CASSQGSQGAGEQYF.

CDR3 DNA: TGTGCCAGCAGTCCCTGGGCAGGGGGCCCGCCCCAGCATTTT. It encodes CASSPWAGGPPQHF. The chain carries TRBV27 and TRBJ1-5; 8 nucleotides align to TRBD1. This CDR3 has 14 residues. Germline CDR1 and CDR2: MNHEY and SMNVEV (reference sequence). V trimming: 5 bases; J trimming: 9 bases; junction bases outside the gene matches: 9.

The chain recombines TRBV2 with TRBJ1-2; 8 bases fit TRBD1. Germline V lookup: CDR1 SNHLY, CDR2 FYNNEI. V gave up 5 bases and J gave up 4 bases; unmatched junction bases: 6. This CDR3 spans 14 amino acids. Written as DNA, the CDR3 is TGTGCCAGCAGTATTCAGGGGGCAGGCTATGGCTACACCTTC. This codes for CASSIQGAGYGYTF.

J is TRBJ2-6 and V is TRBV11-2, with D possibly being TRBD1 (6 bases). The germline CDR1 and CDR2 sequences are SGHAT and FQNNGV. Trimming removed 0 bases at V and 4 bases at J, with 10 bases between. The CDR3 is made up of 16 amino acids. The chain's CDR3 is CASSLDYRAGANVLTF. The DNA of the CDR3 is TGTGCCAGCAGCTTAGATTACAGGGCCGGGGCCAACGTCCTGACTTTC.

The chain employs TRBV2 and TRBJ2-5; D ambiguous. CDR1 is SNHLY, CDR2 FYNNEI, per germline. The V and J ends lost 1 base and 7 bases respectively, with 4 bases between them. This CDR3 region has 11 residues. This CDR3 is CASSEDPTQYF. The CDR3 DNA reads TGTGCCAGCAGTGAAGACCCGACCCAGTACTTC. Full variable domain (outside the CDR3, taken from reference TRBV2 and TRBJ2-5): EPEVTQTPSHQVTQMGQEVILRCVPISNHLYFYWYRQILGQKVEFLVSFYNNEISEKSEIFDDQFSVERPDGSNFTLKIRSTKLEDSAMYFCASSEDPTQYFGPGTRLLVL.

The rearrangement uses TRBV6-1 and TRBJ1-5; weak D call: TRBD1 (6 bases). Germline V lookup: CDR1 MNHNS, CDR2 SASEGT. The CDR3 is made up of 14 amino acids. V shed 5 bases and J shed 7 bases, with 15 bases lying between them. The CDR3 is CASSSQDSGQPQHF. The CDR3 DNA sequence: TGTGCCAGCAGTTCCCAGGACAGCGGACAGCCCCAGCATTTT.

This chain links TRBV28 with TRBJ2-5; tentatively, D is TRBD2 (6 bases). The J call may be in error: the DNA end matches TRBJ2-7 better. In germline, CDR1 is MDHEN, CDR2 SYDVKM. The CDR3 is made up of 15 amino acids. CDR3: CASSRPGTGTYEQYF. The CDR3 DNA is TGTGCCAGCAGCAGGCCCGGGACTGGGACCTACGAGCAGTACTTC.

The chain carries TRBV27 and TRBJ2-1; TRBD1 is a possible D gene (5 bases). The V gene lost 2 bases and the J gene lost 10 bases, with 12 bases spanning the gap. CDR3 length equals 13 residues. Germline-derived CDR1 and CDR2 are MNHEY and SMNVEV (reference sequence). Here the CDR3 DNA reads TGTGCCAGCAGTTTAATTGGGGCTAGGGAGCAGTTCTTC. This encodes CASSLIGAREQFF.

Only one count was recorded for this clone. This specimen includes other DNA sequences encoding the same CDR3. The J gene is TRBJ2-5, the V gene TRBV10-3; TRBD2 matches at 11 bases. The ends lost 2 bases at V and 4 bases at J; junction bases unmatched: 0. The germline V gene encodes CDR1 ENHRY and CDR2 SYGVKD. The CDR3 runs 14 residues. CDR3 protein: CAISEGTSGETQYF. As DNA, the CDR3 is TGTGCCATCAGTGAGGGGACTAGCGGAGAGACCCAGTACTTC.

This chain joins TRBV7-9 and TRBJ2-1; D tentatively reads TRBD1 or TRBD2 (5 bases each). The germline V gene encodes CDR1 SEHNR and CDR2 FQNEAQ (reference sequence). The V and J ends lost 10 bases and 0 bases respectively, with 13 bases between them. The CDR3 runs to 14 residues. The CDR3 loop is CAIQAGSSYNEQFF. The DNA for the CDR3 is TGTGCCATCCAAGCAGGGAGCTCCTACAATGAGCAGTTCTTC. The whole variable domain, remainder taken from reference TRBV7-9 and TRBJ2-1, is DTGVSQNPRHKITKRGQNVTFRCDPISEHNRLYWYRQTLGQGPEFLTYFQNEAQLEKSRLLSDRFSAERPKGSFSTLEIQRTEQGDSAMYLCAIQAGSSYNEQFFGPGTRLTVL.

The V call is TRBV2, the J call TRBJ1-5; 7 nucleotides align to TRBD1. J was trimmed by 4 bases and V by 8 bases; bases with no gene match: 14. This CDR3 has 16 residues. Germline V gene data show CDR1 as SNHLY and CDR2 as FYNNEI. This CDR3 reads CASSTFPGGQNQPQHF. The CDR3 DNA is TGTGCCAGCTCCACGTTTCCAGGGGGACAGAATCAGCCCCAGCATTTT.

This clone was counted a few times. The gene calls are TRBV13 and TRBJ1-2; 7 bases are a match to TRBD1. This CDR3 is 12 amino acids long. Per germline, CDR1 PRHDT and CDR2 FYEKMQ (reference sequence). The V segment lost 5 bases and the J segment 8 bases; nucleotides outside the gene matches: 5. CDR3 coding DNA: TGTGCCAGCAGCCCGACAGGGATGGGCTACACCTTC. It encodes CASSPTGMGYTF.

This clone has just one count. The CDR3 DNA is TGTGCCATCAGTGAGTCGCAGCAACCCACCTACGAGCAGTACTTC. Translation: CAISESQQPTYEQYF. The chain employs TRBV10-3 and TRBJ2-7; D is undetermined. The CDR3 totals 15 residues. Germline lookup yields CDR1 ENHRY and CDR2 SYGVKD. V was shortened by 0 bases and J by 2 bases, with 11 bases between the two germline ends.

The V and J genes are TRBV5-8 and TRBJ2-2; no firm D call. V lost 2 bases and J lost 8, with 7 bases in between. CDR3 length: 12 residues. Per germline, CDR1 SGHTS and CDR2 YDEGEE. The CDR3 region has the DNA TGTGCCAGCAGCTTCCTCGTGGGGGAGCTGTTTTTT. Its translation: CASSFLVGELFF. The complete variable domain, with remaining parts taken from reference TRBV5-8 and TRBJ2-2, reads EAGVTQSPTHLIKTRGQQATLRCSPISGHTSVYWYQQALGLGLQFLLWYDEGEERNRGNFPPRFSGRQFPNYSSELNVNALELEDSALYLCASSFLVGELFFGEGSRLTVL.

The rearrangement links TRBV10-3 to TRBJ2-7; the match to TRBD2 covers 13 bases. The CDR3 length is 14 residues. Losses at the gene ends were 5 bases for V and 5 bases for J; bases not matched to a gene: 3. The V gene's germline CDR1 is ENHRY and CDR2 SYGVKD. CDR3 in amino acids: CAISPGLAGHEQYF. The CDR3 DNA follows: TGTGCCATCAGTCCGGGACTAGCGGGGCACGAGCAGTACTTC.

This clone was found a few times. The V gene is TRBV30, the J gene TRBJ1-6; D is perhaps TRBD1 (6 bases). The V gene's germline CDR1 is GTSNPN and CDR2 SVGIG (reference sequence). V lost 2 bases, J lost 9 bases, and 11 bases lay in between. This CDR3 spans 13 amino acids. The CDR3 sequence: CAWSTRGPSPLHF. The CDR3 nucleotides read TGTGCCTGGAGTACCAGGGGACCTTCACCCCTCCACTTT. The full variable domain, its missing parts supplied by reference TRBV30 and TRBJ1-6, is SQTIHQWPATLVQPVGSPLSLECTVEGTSNPNLYWYRQAAGRGLQLLFYSVGIGQISSEVPQNLSASRPQDRQFILSSKKLLLSDSGFYLCAWSTRGPSPLHFGNGTRLTVT.

This clone has only one observation. The chain links TRBV5-1 to TRBJ2-4, with 12 bases lining up with TRBD1. With V trimmed by 4 bases and J by 8 bases, 10 bases remained unmatched. CDR1 and CDR2 (germline): SGHRS, YFSETQ. This CDR3 region has 16 residues. This chain's CDR3 is CASSPGTGGPRDIQYF. The CDR3 DNA reads as TGCGCCAGCAGCCCCGGGACAGGGGGCCCGAGGGACATTCAGTACTTC.

V gene TRBV13 combines with J gene TRBJ1-2; TRBD1 agrees at 11 bases. After removal of 4 bases from V and 8 bases from J, the junction contained 9 bases not matched to a gene. The CDR3 runs 15 residues. The germline V gene encodes CDR1 PRHDT and CDR2 FYEKMQ (reference sequence). CDR3 loop: CASSSPDRGLGGYTF. CDR3 DNA sequence: TGTGCCAGCAGCTCGCCGGACAGGGGGCTAGGCGGCTACACCTTC. Full variable domain (outside the CDR3, taken from reference TRBV13 and TRBJ1-2): AAGVIQSPRHLIKEKRETATLKCYPIPRHDTVYWYQQGPGQDPQFLISFYEKMQSDKGSIPDRFSAQQFSDYHSELNMSSLELGDSALYFCASSSPDRGLGGYTFGSGTRLTVV.

The chain has TRBV18 and TRBJ2-3, with 9 bases lining up with TRBD1. In germline, CDR1 is KGHSH, CDR2 LQKENI. The V segment lost 0 bases and the J segment 0 bases; nucleotides outside the gene matches: 4. The CDR3 runs 17 residues. For the CDR3, the DNA is TGTGCCAGCTCACCACCCGGGACAGGGCTTAGCACAGATACGCAGTATTTT. This gives the protein CASSPPGTGLSTDTQYF.